This passage covers 24 T cell receptor beta chains from one sample sequenced in a study of PD-L1 blockade in urothelial cancer. Data came from immunoSEQ multiplex PCR; TCRdb stores just in-frame clones and leaves some out. In the table there are around 27,000 clones, 80% of which are singletons. Here the sequenced sample was PBMCs, taken around atezolizumab (anti-PD-L1) treatment. Receptors originate from a man aged 50 to 60 with urothelial cancer.

The chain is built from TRBV5-1 and TRBJ2-5; 7 nucleotides line up with TRBD1. The V gene's germline CDR1 is SGHRS and CDR2 YFSETQ. The ends lost 3 bases at V and 3 bases at J; junction bases unmatched: 5. The CDR3 spans 14 residues. The DNA of the CDR3 is TGCGCCAGCAGCTACGACAGGGAAAAAGAGACCCAGTACTTC. It codes for CASSYDREKETQYF. The variable domain in full, completed from reference TRBV5-1 and TRBJ2-5, reads KAGVTQTPRYLIKTRGQQVTLSCSPISGHRSVSWYQQTPGQGLQFLFEYFSETQRNKGNFPGRFSGRQFSNSRSEMNVSTLELGDSALYLCASSYDREKETQYFGPGTRLLVL.

CDR3 coding DNA: TGTGCCAGCAGTTGGGGGGGGGCGGGACCAAATGAGCAGTTCTTC. It yields the protein CASSWGGAGPNEQFF. The rearrangement links TRBV28 to TRBJ2-1; the D gene is possibly TRBD2 (7 bases). Trimming stripped 4 bases from V and 7 bases from J, with 17 bases between. Germline values: CDR1 MDHEN, CDR2 SYDVKM. The CDR3 contains 15 residues. The whole variable domain, filled in from reference TRBV28 and TRBJ2-1, reads DVKVTQSSRYLVKRTGEKVFLECVQDMDHENMFWYRQDPGLGLRLIYFSYDVKMKEKGDIPEGYSVSREKKERFSLILESASTNQTSMYLCASSWGGAGPNEQFFGPGTRLTVL.

This clone has more than one count but fewer than ten. The genes are TRBV5-1 and TRBJ1-2; maybe TRBD1 (6 bases). V lost 4 bases, J lost 4 bases, and 14 bases lay in between. There are 14 residues in the CDR3. The germline V gene has CDR1 SGHRS and CDR2 YFSETQ. The CDR3 is CASSREDSIYGYTF. The CDR3 DNA reads TGCGCCAGCAGCCGCGAGGACAGCATCTATGGCTACACCTTC.

The chain uses TRBV27 and TRBJ2-1, with a possible D match to TRBD2 (7 bases). The V gene lost 6 bases and the J gene lost 7 bases, with 22 bases spanning the gap. The CDR3 totals 16 residues. CDR1 is MNHEY, CDR2 SMNVEV, per germline (reference sequence). CDR3 bases: TGTGCCAGCAGCAAGGGGGGGCCTCTTAGGGATAATGAGCAGTTCTTC. It encodes CASSKGGPLRDNEQFF.

The V and J genes are TRBV11-2 and TRBJ2-2, with D hard to call. The CDR3 is 17 amino acids. V lost 5 bases and J lost 3, with 19 bases in between. Looked up from germline, CDR1 is SGHAT and CDR2 is FQNNGV. In nucleotides, the CDR3 is TGTGCCAGCAGCACTACTCGTAGAGTCAGCTACACCGGGGAGCTGTTTTTT. Amino acids: CASSTTRRVSYTGELFF.

V and J are TRBV19 and TRBJ2-1, with TRBD2 matching 7 bases. The V segment lost 7 bases and the J segment 4 bases; nucleotides outside the gene matches: 10. The CDR3 is made up of 15 amino acids. The germline V gene encodes CDR1 LNHDA and CDR2 SQIVND (reference sequence). CDR3 sequence: CASNQGLAAYNEQFF. The DNA for the CDR3 is TGTGCCAGTAACCAAGGGCTAGCGGCGTACAATGAGCAGTTCTTC.

This chain connects TRBV19 to TRBJ2-1, with no clear D. CDR1 is LNHDA, CDR2 SQIVND, per germline (reference sequence). The CDR3 is 11 amino acids. The ends were cut back, 7 bases at V and 7 bases at J, with 8 bases in the middle. The CDR3 nucleotides are TGTGCCAGTATCAAGGAGAATGAGCAGTTCTTC. It yields the protein CASIKENEQFF.

The rearrangement links TRBV15 to TRBJ2-1; D is possibly TRBD2 (7 bases). The CDR3 is 15 residues long. The V gene's germline CDR1 is LNHNV and CDR2 YYDKDF (reference sequence). V was trimmed by 6 bases and J by 7 bases, leaving 19 bases between them. Here the CDR3 DNA reads TGTGCCACCAGGGGGGGGGCCGAAAAAGGGAATGAGCAGTTCTTC. Amino acid sequence: CATRGGAEKGNEQFF.

J is TRBJ2-5 and V is TRBV10-1; 8 bases match TRBD1. J was trimmed by 0 bases and V by 2 bases; bases with no gene match: 5. This CDR3 has 16 residues. Germline CDR1 WNHNN, CDR2 SYGVQD (reference sequence). As DNA, the CDR3 is TGCGCCAGCAGTGAGGGGGGACAGGCTAACCAAGAGACCCAGTACTTC. Its protein is CASSEGGQANQETQYF.

V usage is TRBV19 and J usage is TRBJ1-1; a weak D match, TRBD1 (5 bases). Trimming cost V 6 bases and J 1 base, with 9 bases left between them. The CDR3 has 13 amino acids. Germline-derived CDR1 and CDR2 are LNHDA and SQIVND (reference sequence). CDR3 sequence: CASRLGGNTEAFF. The CDR3 DNA follows: TGTGCCAGTAGATTGGGGGGGAACACTGAAGCTTTCTTT.

The chain couples TRBV2 to TRBJ2-2, with 8 positions matching TRBD1. The germline V gene encodes CDR1 SNHLY and CDR2 FYNNEI. The CDR3 has 16 residues. With V trimmed by 3 bases and J by 5 bases, 8 bases remained unmatched. In DNA form, the CDR3 reads TGTGCCAGCAGTGATTGGAATGGACAGGGAACCGGGGAGCTGTTTTTT. Protein product: CASSDWNGQGTGELFF.

This clone was counted a single time. The J gene is TRBJ2-1, the V gene TRBV18; possibly TRBD2 for D (6 bases). CDR3 length: 17 amino acids. The germline V gene encodes CDR1 KGHSH and CDR2 LQKENI. Deletions cut 3 bases from V and 4 bases from J, with 19 bases between. CDR3: CASSPLRRQRAYNEQFF. In nucleotides, the CDR3 is TGTGCCAGCTCACCCCTAAGGAGACAGCGGGCGTACAATGAGCAGTTCTTC.

The CDR3 protein is CASSRTSGETDTQYF. The CDR3, as DNA: TGTGCCAGCAGTCGAACTAGCGGGGAGACAGATACGCAGTATTTT. The chain employs TRBV6-4 and TRBJ2-3; 10 bases line up with TRBD2. CDR3 length equals 15 residues. Trimming removed 5 bases from V and 3 bases from J; junction bases left unmatched: 5. CDR1 and CDR2 (germline): MRHNA, SNTAGT.

The V and J genes are TRBV14 and TRBJ2-7, with 8 bases identical to TRBD1. Germline V gene data show CDR1 as SGHDN and CDR2 as FVKESK. With 4 bases clipped from V and 0 bases from J, the junction kept 11 bases outside the gene matches. CDR3 length: 17 amino acids. CDR3 DNA sequence: TGTGCCAGCAGCCTCGACAGGGGAGTCACCAGCTCCTACGAGCAGTACTTC. It translates to CASSLDRGVTSSYEQYF.

The V call is TRBV5-4, the J call TRBJ1-6; no definite D call. The CDR3 totals 13 residues. Trimming removed 4 bases at V and 10 bases at J, with 12 bases between. The germline V gene has CDR1 SGHNT and CDR2 YYREEE (reference sequence). The CDR3 DNA sequence: TGTGCCAGCAGCCCGGGAGTAGGGTCACCCCTCCACTTT. This sequence encodes CASSPGVGSPLHF.

The rearrangement joins TRBV9 to TRBJ1-1; D unclear. Trimming stripped 0 bases from V and 2 bases from J, with 14 bases between. Looked up from germline, CDR1 is SGDLS and CDR2 is YYNGEE. The CDR3 is 16 residues long. CDR3 bases: TGTGCCAGCAGCGTAGCCCCACTTATAACCAACACTGAAGCTTTCTTT. This encodes CASSVAPLITNTEAFF.

The V gene is TRBV7-6, the J gene TRBJ2-7; possible D gene TRBD2, 6 bases. V was trimmed by 6 bases and J by 1 base, leaving 13 bases between them. This CDR3 is 14 amino acids long. Per the germline V gene, CDR1 is SGHVS and CDR2 is FNYEAQ. In DNA form, the CDR3 reads TGTGCCAGCAGTTGGGACTTGAGTTCCTACGAGCAGTACTTC. This sequence encodes CASSWDLSSYEQYF.

This clone was recorded a few times. V gene TRBV19 combines with J gene TRBJ2-7; 12 bases line up with TRBD2. The V segment lost 6 bases and the J segment 2 bases; nucleotides outside the gene matches: 5. The germline gives CDR1 LNHDA, CDR2 SQIVND (reference sequence). The CDR3 loop spans 15 amino acids. As DNA, the CDR3 is TGTGCCAGTAGACTAGGGACTAGCGGGCCCTACGAGCAGTACTTC. This gives the protein CASRLGTSGPYEQYF.

The chain combines TRBV6-5 with TRBJ1-5, with 7 bases that match TRBD1. The CDR3 is 12 residues long. Trimming took 6 bases from V and 5 from J; bases not matched to a gene: 1. In germline, CDR1 is MNHEY, CDR2 SVGAGI. CDR3 in amino acids: CASRTGDQPQHF. The DNA for the CDR3 is TGTGCCAGCAGAACAGGGGATCAGCCCCAGCATTTT.

The chain carries TRBV7-2 and TRBJ2-7, with D tentatively TRBD1 (6 bases). The CDR3 totals 14 residues. CDR1 is SGHTA, CDR2 FQGNSA, per germline. V shed 4 bases and J shed 3 bases, with 13 bases lying between them. CDR3 sequence (DNA): TGTGCCAGCAGCTCCGACAGGAGTGGCTACGAGCAGTACTTC. Translation gives CASSSDRSGYEQYF.

V and J are TRBV5-1 and TRBJ2-2; D may be TRBD2 (5 bases). Germline-derived CDR1 and CDR2 are SGHRS and YFSETQ. The V end lost 0 bases, the J end lost 7 bases, and 10 bases lay between the germline ends. The CDR3 sequence is 14 residues long. The CDR3 protein is CASSLVGGGGELFF. DNA of the CDR3: TGCGCCAGCAGCTTGGTAGGAGGCGGCGGGGAGCTGTTTTTT.

CDR3 amino acids: CASSPGGNTIYF. The DNA of the CDR3 is TGTGCCAGCAGTCCAGGTGGAAACACCATATATTTT. The rearrangement links TRBV7-9 to TRBJ1-3; D unclear. The V and J ends lost 6 bases and 3 bases respectively, with 6 bases between them. From germline, CDR1 is SEHNR and CDR2 FQNEAQ (reference sequence). The CDR3 has 12 residues.

The J gene is TRBJ1-1, the V gene TRBV10-2, with D hard to call. The CDR3 totals 18 residues. Germline V gene lookup returns CDR1 WSHSY and CDR2 SAAADI. V was trimmed by 3 bases and J by 3 bases, leaving 23 bases between them. CDR3 residues: CASSEAGLGFGTDTEAFF. The CDR3 nucleotides are TGCGCCAGCAGTGAAGCGGGATTGGGCTTCGGAACGGACACTGAAGCTTTCTTT.

This chain joins TRBV28 and TRBJ1-2; D is undetermined. The germline V gene has CDR1 MDHEN and CDR2 SYDVKM. The CDR3 consists of 15 residues. V lost 6 bases and J 1 base, leaving 15 bases between the germline ends. The CDR3 here is CASRSREGLNYGYTF. CDR3 bases: TGTGCCAGCAGATCCCGAGAAGGACTTAACTATGGCTACACCTTC.